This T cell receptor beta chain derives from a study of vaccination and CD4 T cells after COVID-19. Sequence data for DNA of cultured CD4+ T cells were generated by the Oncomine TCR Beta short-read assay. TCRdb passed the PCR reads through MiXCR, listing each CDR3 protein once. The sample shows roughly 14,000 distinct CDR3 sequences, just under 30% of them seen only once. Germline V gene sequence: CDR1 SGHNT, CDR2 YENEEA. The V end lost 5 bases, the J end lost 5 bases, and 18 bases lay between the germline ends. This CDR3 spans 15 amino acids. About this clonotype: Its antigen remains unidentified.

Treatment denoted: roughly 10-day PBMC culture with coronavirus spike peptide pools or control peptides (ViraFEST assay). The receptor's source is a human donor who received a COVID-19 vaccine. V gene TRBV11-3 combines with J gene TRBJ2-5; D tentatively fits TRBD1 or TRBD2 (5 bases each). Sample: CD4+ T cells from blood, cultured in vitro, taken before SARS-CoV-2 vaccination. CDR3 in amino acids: CASSPRTSWGETQYF. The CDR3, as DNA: TGTGCCAGCAGCCCGAGGACTTCATGGGGGGAGACCCAGTACTTC. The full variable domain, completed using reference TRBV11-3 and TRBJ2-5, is EAGVVQSPRYKIIEKKQPVAFWCNPISGHNTLYWYLQNLGQGPELLIRYENEEAVDDSQLPKDRFSAERLKGVDSTLKIQPAELGDSAVYLCASSPRTSWGETQYFGPGTRLLVL.